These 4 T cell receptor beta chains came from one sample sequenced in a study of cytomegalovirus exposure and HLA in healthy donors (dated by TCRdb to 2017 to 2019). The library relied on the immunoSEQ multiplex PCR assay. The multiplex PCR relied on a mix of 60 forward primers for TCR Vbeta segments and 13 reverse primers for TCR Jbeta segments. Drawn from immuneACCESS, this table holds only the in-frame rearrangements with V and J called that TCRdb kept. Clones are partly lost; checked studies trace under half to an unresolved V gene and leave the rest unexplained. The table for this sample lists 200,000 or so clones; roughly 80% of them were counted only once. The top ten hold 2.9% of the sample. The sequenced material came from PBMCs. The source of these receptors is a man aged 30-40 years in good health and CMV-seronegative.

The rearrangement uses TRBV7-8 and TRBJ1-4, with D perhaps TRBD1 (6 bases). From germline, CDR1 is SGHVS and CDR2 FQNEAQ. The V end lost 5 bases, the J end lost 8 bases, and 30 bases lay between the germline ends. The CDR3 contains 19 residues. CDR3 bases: TGTGCCAGCAGCCCATCGCTTTTGCGGGGGGGCCCAGGCGGGGAAAAACTGTTTTTT. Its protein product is CASSPSLLRGGPGGEKLFF.

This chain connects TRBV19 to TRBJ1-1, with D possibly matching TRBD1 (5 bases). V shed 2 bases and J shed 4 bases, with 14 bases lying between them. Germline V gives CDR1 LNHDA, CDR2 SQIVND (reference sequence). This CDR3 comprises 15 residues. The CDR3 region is CASSIRGGVFTEAFF. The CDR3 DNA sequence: TGTGCCAGTAGTATACGTGGGGGGGTATTCACTGAAGCTTTCTTT.

The CDR3 sequence: CASRRRDSFQPLHF. The CDR3 nucleotides read TGTGCCAGCAGGCGGAGGGATAGTTTTCAACCCCTCCACTTT. The chain links TRBV28 to TRBJ1-6; D is unclear. With 6 bases removed from V and 12 bases from J, the gap between germline ends came to 18 bases. CDR3 length: 14 residues. Germline-derived CDR1 and CDR2 are MDHEN and SYDVKM. Combining the CDR3 with reference TRBV28 and TRBJ1-6 gives the whole variable domain DVKVTQSSRYLVKRTGEKVFLECVQDMDHENMFWYRQDPGLGLRLIYFSYDVKMKEKGDIPEGYSVSREKKERFSLILESASTNQTSMYLCASRRRDSFQPLHFGNGTRLTVT.

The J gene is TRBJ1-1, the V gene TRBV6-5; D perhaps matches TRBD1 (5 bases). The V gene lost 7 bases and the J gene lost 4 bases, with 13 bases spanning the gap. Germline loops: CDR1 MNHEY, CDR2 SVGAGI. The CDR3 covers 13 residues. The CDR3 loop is CASTPGGSTEAFF. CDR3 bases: TGTGCCAGCACTCCGGGGGGGAGCACTGAAGCTTTCTTT.